The present entry profiles one T cell receptor beta chain with its context. Germline V lookup: CDR1 MDHEN, CDR2 SYDVKM. V was shortened by 6 bases and J by 0 bases, with 12 bases between the two germline ends. This CDR3 has 15 amino acids. The sample belongs to a study of blood T cell repertoires in COVID-19. Repertoires were generated with immunoSEQ multiplex PCR, while TCRdb's copy carries only in-frame clones and drops some. The table includes 50,000 to 60,000 clones, just under 90% detected once. The receptor was isolated from an elderly man with active or convalescent COVID-19. The J gene is TRBJ1-5, the V gene TRBV28; possibly TRBD1 for D (5 bases). The sequenced sample consisted of peripheral blood. The DNA for the CDR3 is TGTGCCAGCAGAACCGGGGGGGTTAGCAATCAGCCCCAGCATTTT. Its protein is CASRTGGVSNQPQHF.